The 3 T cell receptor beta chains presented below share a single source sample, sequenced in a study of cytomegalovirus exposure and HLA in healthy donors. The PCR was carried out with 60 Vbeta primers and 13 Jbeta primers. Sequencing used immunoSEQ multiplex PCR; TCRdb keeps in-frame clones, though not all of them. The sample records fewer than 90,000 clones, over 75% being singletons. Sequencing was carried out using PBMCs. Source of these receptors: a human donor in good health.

The CDR3 region is CASSNKAGGQSYNEQFF. The DNA of the CDR3 is TGTGCCAGTAGTAACAAAGCGGGGGGGCAATCCTACAATGAGCAGTTCTTC. The gene calls are TRBV19 and TRBJ2-1; TRBD2 aligns across 10 bases. The CDR3 is made up of 17 amino acids. Germline CDR1 reads LNHDA; CDR2 reads SQIVND (reference sequence). V was clipped by 4 bases and J by 1 base; unmatched bases: 7.

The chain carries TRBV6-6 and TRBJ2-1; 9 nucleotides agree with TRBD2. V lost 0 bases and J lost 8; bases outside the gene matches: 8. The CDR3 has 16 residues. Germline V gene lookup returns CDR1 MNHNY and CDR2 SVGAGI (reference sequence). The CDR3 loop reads CASSYSGAGGDYEQFF. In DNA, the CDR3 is TGTGCCAGCAGTTACTCTGGCGCGGGGGGGGATTATGAGCAGTTCTTC.

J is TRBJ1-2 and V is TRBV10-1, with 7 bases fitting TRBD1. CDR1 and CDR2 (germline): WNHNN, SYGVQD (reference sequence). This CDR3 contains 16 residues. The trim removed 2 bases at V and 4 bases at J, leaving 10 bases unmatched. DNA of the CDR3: TGCGCCAGCAGTGAGGCAGGGGACAGCCTCGGCTATGGCTACACCTTC. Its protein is CASSEAGDSLGYGYTF.